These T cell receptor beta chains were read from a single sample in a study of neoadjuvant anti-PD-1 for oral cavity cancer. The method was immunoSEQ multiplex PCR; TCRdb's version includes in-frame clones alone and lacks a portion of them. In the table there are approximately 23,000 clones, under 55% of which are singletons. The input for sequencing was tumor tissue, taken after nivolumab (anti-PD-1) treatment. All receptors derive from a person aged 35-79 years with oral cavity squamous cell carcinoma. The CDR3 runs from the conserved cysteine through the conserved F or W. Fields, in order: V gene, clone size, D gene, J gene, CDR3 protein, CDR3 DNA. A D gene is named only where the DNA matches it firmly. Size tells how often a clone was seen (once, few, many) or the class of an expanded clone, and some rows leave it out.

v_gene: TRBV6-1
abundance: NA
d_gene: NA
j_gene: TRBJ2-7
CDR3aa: CASRIDSFTTYEQYF
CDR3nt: TGTGCCAGCAGGATCGACAGCTTCACCACTTACGAGCAGTACTTC

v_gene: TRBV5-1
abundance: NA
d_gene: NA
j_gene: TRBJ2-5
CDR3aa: CASSLALGREKTQYF
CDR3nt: TGCGCCAGCAGCTTGGCCTTGGGCAGGGAAAAGACCCAGTACTTC

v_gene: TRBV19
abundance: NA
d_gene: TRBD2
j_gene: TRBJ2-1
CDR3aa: CASSNERGTNEQFF
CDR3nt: TGTGCCAGTAGTAATGAGCGGGGGACCAATGAGCAGTTCTTC

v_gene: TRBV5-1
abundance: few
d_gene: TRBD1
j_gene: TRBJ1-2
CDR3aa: CASSLGQGIEYGYTF
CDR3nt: TGCGCCAGCAGCTTAGGACAGGGGATAGAATATGGCTACACCTTC

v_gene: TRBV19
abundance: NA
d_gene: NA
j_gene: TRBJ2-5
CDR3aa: CASSQGIQETQYF
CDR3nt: TGTGCCAGTAGTCAGGGCATACAAGAGACCCAGTACTTC

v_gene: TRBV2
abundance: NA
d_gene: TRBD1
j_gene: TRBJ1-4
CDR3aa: CASNRQGSGEKLFF
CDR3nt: TGTGCCAGCAACAGACAGGGGTCAGGTGAAAAACTGTTTTTT

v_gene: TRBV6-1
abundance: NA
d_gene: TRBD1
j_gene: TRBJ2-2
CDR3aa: CASRGQGAGELFF
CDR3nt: TGTGCCAGCAGGGGACAGGGGGCCGGGGAGCTGTTTTTT

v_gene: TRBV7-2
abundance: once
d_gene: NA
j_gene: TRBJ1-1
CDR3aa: CASSKGPTNTEAFF
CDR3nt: TGTGCCAGCAGCAAGGGGCCCACTAACACTGAAGCTTTCTTT

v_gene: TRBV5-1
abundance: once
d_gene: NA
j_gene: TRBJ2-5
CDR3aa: CASNEGWRETQYF
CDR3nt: TGTGCCAGCAACGAAGGGTGGAGGGAGACCCAGTACTTC

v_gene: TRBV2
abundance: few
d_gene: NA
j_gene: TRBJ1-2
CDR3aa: CASSPGADYGYTF
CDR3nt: TGTGCCAGCAGTCCTGGGGCAGACTATGGCTACACCTTC

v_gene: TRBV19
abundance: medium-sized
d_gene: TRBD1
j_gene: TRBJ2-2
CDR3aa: CASSTDRVGTGELFF
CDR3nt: TGTGCCAGTAGTACCGACAGGGTTGGCACCGGGGAGCTGTTTTTT

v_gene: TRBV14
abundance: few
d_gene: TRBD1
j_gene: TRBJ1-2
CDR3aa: CASSRTGSIGSTF
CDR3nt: TGTGCCAGCAGCCGGACAGGATCAATTGGTTCCACCTTC

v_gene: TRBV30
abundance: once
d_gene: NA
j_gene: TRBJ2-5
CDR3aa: CAWSRGLDRLKTQETQYF
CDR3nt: TGTGCCTGGAGCAGAGGACTGGACCGACTAAAGACCCAAGAGACCCAGTACTTC

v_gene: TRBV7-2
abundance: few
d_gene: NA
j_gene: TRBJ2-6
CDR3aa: CASSLAGSGANVLTF
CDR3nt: TGTGCCAGCAGCTTGGCAGGGTCTGGGGCCAACGTCCTGACTTTC

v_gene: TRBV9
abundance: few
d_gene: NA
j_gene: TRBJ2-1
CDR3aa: CASSGSRRDEQFF
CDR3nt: TGTGCCAGCAGCGGGAGCCGGCGCGATGAGCAGTTCTTC

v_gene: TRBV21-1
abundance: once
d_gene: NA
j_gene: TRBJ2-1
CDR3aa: CASRIWLHHSDNEQFF
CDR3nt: TGTGCCAGCAGAATCTGGCTACACCATTCCGACAATGAGCAGTTCTTC

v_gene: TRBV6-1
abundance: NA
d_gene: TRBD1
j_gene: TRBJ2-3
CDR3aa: CASSMRQGSTDTQYF
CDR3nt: TGTGCCAGCAGTATGCGACAGGGTAGCACAGATACGCAGTATTTT

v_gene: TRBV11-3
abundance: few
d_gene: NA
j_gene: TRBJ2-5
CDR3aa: CASSSVGQGDQETQYF
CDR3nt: TGTGCCAGCAGCTCCGTCGGGCAGGGTGACCAAGAGACCCAGTACTTC

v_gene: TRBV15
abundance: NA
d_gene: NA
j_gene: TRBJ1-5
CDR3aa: CATSRYDQPQHF
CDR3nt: TGTGCCACCAGTCGATACGATCAGCCCCAGCATTTT

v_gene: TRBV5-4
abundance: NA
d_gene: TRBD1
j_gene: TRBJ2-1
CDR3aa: CASSLGTGGYNEQFF
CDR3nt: TGTGCCAGCAGCTTGGGGACAGGGGGCTACAATGAGCAGTTCTTC

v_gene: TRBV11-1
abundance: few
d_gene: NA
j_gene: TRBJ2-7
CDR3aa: CASSLAGGRREQYF
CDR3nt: TGTGCCAGCAGCTTAGCAGGCGGTCGGAGGGAGCAGTACTTC

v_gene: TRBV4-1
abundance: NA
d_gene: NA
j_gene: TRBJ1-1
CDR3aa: CASSPTAMNTEAFF
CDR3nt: TGCGCCAGCAGCCCGACAGCTATGAACACTGAAGCTTTCTTT

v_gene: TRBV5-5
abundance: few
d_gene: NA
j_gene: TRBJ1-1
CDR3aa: CASSAWGRWDTEAFF
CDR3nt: TGTGCCAGCAGCGCATGGGGGAGATGGGACACTGAAGCTTTCTTT

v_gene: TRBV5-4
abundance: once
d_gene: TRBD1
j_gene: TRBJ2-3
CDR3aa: CASSPDRAPSTDTQYF
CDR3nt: TGTGCCAGCAGCCCCGACAGGGCCCCTAGCACAGATACGCAGTATTTT

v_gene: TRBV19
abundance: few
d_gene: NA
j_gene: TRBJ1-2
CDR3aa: CASSISRSYGYTF
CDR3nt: TGTGCCAGTAGTATATCGAGGTCCTATGGCTACACCTTC

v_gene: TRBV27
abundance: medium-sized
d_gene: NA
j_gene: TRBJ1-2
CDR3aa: CASSKMGYGYTF
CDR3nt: TGTGCCAGCAGTAAGATGGGCTATGGCTACACCTTC

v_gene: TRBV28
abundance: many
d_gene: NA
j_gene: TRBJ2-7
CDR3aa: CASSFPSGAYEQYF
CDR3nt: TGTGCCAGCAGTTTCCCCTCGGGGGCCTACGAGCAGTACTTC

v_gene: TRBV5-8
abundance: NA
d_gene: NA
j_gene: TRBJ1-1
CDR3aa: CASSLSQGNTEAFF
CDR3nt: TGTGCCAGCAGCTTGTCGCAGGGAAACACTGAAGCTTTCTTT

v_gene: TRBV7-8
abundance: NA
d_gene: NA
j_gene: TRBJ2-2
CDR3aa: CASSPWAGTGELFF
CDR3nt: TGTGCCAGCAGCCCCTGGGCAGGCACCGGGGAGCTGTTTTTT

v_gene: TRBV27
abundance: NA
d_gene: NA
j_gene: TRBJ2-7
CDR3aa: CASSLYRGTTIYEQYF
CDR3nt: TGTGCCAGCAGTTTATATAGGGGGACAACTATTTACGAGCAGTACTTC

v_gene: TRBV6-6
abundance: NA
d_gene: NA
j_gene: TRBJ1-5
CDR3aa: CASSYYGNQPQHF
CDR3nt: TGTGCCAGCAGTTACTACGGCAATCAGCCCCAGCATTTT

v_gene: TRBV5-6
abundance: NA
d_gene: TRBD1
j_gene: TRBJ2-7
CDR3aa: CASSKSRQGTYEQYF
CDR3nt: TGTGCCAGCAGCAAATCAAGACAGGGAACCTACGAGCAGTACTTC

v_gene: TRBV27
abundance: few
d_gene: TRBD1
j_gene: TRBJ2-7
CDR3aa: CASSLDRDREYEQYF
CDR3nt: TGTGCCAGCAGTCTCGACCGGGACAGGGAGTACGAGCAGTACTTC

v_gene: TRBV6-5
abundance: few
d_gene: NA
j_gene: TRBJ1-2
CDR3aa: CASRRGTELVYGYTF
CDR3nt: TGTGCCAGCAGACGAGGGACGGAGCTCGTCTATGGCTACACCTTC

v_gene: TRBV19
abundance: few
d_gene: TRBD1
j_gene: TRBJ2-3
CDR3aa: CASSSTGVNLDTQYF
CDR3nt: TGTGCCAGTAGTTCCACAGGGGTAAATTTAGATACGCAGTATTTT

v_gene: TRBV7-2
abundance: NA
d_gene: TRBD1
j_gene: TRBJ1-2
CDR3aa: CASSAGTVAYYGYTF
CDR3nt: TGTGCCAGCAGCGCCGGGACAGTTGCCTACTATGGCTACACCTTC

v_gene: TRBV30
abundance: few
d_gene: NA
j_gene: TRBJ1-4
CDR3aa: CACLRGIGRELFF
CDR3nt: TGTGCCTGCTTGAGGGGAATCGGGCGGGAACTGTTTTTT

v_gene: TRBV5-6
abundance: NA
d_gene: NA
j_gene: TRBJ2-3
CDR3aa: CASSPTGSSTDTQYF
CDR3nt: TGTGCCAGCAGCCCAACAGGGTCCAGCACAGATACGCAGTATTTT

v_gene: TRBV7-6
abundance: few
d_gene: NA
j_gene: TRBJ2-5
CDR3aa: CASSFIRRGAGETQYF
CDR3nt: TGTGCCAGCAGCTTTATTCGTCGGGGGGCCGGGGAGACCCAGTACTTC

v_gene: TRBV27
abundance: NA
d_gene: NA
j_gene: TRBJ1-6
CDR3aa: CASRIEGRWNSPLHF
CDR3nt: TGTGCCAGCAGGATCGAAGGACGGTGGAATTCACCCCTCCACTTT

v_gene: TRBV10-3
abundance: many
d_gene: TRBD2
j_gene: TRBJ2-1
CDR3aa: CAISDLTSGEQFF
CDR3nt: TGTGCCATCAGTGACCTGACTAGCGGTGAGCAGTTCTTC

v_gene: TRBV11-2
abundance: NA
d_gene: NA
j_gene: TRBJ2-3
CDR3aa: CASSFNGGLSTDTQYF
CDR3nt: TGTGCCAGCAGCTTTAATGGGGGCTTATCCACAGATACGCAGTATTTT

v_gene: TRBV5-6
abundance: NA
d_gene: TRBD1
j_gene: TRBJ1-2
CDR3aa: CASSLGTGQNYGYTF
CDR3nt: TGTGCCAGCAGCCTAGGGACAGGGCAAAACTATGGCTACACCTTC

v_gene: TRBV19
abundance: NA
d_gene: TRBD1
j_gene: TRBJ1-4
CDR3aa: CASRLTGVGKLFF
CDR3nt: TGTGCCAGTAGATTGACAGGGGTTGGAAAACTGTTTTTT

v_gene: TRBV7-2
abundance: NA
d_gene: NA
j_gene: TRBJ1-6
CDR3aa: CASRPGDRLNSPLHF
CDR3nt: TGTGCCAGCAGACCCGGGGACCGGCTTAATTCACCCCTCCACTTT

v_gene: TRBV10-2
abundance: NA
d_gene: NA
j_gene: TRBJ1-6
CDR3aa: CASRGGSYNSPLHF
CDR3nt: TGCGCCAGCAGAGGAGGCTCCTATAATTCACCCCTCCACTTT

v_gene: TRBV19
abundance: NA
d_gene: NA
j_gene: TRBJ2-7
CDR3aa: CASSKTVSYEQYF
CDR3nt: TGTGCCAGTAGTAAGACAGTCTCCTACGAGCAGTACTTC

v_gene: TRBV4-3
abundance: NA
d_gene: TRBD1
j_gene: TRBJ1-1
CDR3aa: CASSLGQGSNKAFF
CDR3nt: TGCGCCAGCAGCTTGGGACAGGGGTCGAACAAAGCTTTCTTT

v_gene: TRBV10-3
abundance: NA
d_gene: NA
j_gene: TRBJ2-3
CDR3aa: CAYRMRRTDTQYF
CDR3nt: TGTGCCTACCGGATGCGGCGCACAGATACGCAGTATTTT

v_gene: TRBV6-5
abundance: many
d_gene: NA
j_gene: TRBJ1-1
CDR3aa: CASSYSRDTEAFF
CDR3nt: TGTGCCAGCAGTTACTCGAGGGACACTGAAGCTTTCTTT

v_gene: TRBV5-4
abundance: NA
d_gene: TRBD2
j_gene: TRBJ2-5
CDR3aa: CASSPRLAGQETQYF
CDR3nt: TGTGCCAGCAGCCCACGACTAGCGGGGCAAGAGACCCAGTACTTC

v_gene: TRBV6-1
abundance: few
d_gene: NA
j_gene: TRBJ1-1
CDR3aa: CASSPHKDTEAFF
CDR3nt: TGTGCCAGCAGCCCCCACAAGGACACTGAAGCTTTCTTT

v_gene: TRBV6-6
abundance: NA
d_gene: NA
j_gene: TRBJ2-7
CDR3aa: CASSYMKITVQYF
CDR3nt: TGTGCCAGCAGTTACATGAAAATTACAGTGCAGTACTTC